This is a list of T cell receptor beta chains from one sample in a study of T cell responses to AZD1222 COVID-19 vaccine. The table came from immunoSEQ multiplex PCR; TCRdb's copy has only in-frame clones and leaves some out. The repertoire holds approximately 72,000 clones, about nine tenths seen once, with roughly 27% in the top ten. Sequenced material: peripheral blood, taken 28 days after the second AZD1222 dose. Every receptor here comes from an adult who received the AZD1222 COVID-19 vaccine. Each CDR3 is given with its conserved first and last residue. The order of the fields is clone size, V gene, D gene, J gene, CDR3 DNA, CDR3 protein. A D gene is named only where the DNA matches it firmly. Not all rows give a size; the values are once, few, many and, for expanded clones, a class.

.,TRBV7-2,TRBD2,TRBJ2-7,TGTGCCAGCAGCATCGGACTAGCGGGAGGGCCAGAGGCCTACGAGCAGTACTTC,CASSIGLAGGPEAYEQYF
.,TRBV7-3,TRBD1,TRBJ2-2,TGTGCCAGCAGCTTAATGGGACAGGGTGCGGCCGGGGAGCTGTTTTTT,CASSLMGQGAAGELFF
.,TRBV18,.,TRBJ1-3,TGTGCCAGCTCCCCAGACGGTTTCTCTGGAAACACCATATATTTT,CASSPDGFSGNTIYF
.,TRBV7-2,.,TRBJ1-2,TGTGCCAGCAGCTTAGGGCCAGATCGACGAAACTATGGCTACACCTTC,CASSLGPDRRNYGYTF
.,TRBV5-4,.,TRBJ1-2,TGTGCCAGCAGCTTGGTTGGCCGAGACTATGGCTACACCTTC,CASSLVGRDYGYTF
once,TRBV4-3,.,TRBJ2-7,TGCGCCAGCAGCCAAGATCGGGGAGACCTCTACGAGCAGTACTTC,CASSQDRGDLYEQYF
.,TRBV24-1,TRBD2,TRBJ2-3,TGTGCCACCAGTGATAGTGGCGGGACTAACCGAATGGGGACCCCAGATACGCAGTATTTT,CATSDSGGTNRMGTPDTQYF
few,TRBV28,.,TRBJ2-7,TGTGCCAGCAGTTTACCCCCCCCCTACGAGCAGTACTTC,CASSLPPPYEQYF
.,TRBV19,.,TRBJ1-1,TGTGCCAGTAGTCAGCCTCCTGGACAGCGGAACACTGAAGCTTTCTTT,CASSQPPGQRNTEAFF
once,TRBV5-1,.,TRBJ2-3,TGCGCCAGCATGGACGGGAGTCCCACGGATACGCAGTATTTT,CASMDGSPTDTQYF
.,TRBV19,.,TRBJ2-5,TGTGCCAGTAGTATGGGTGAAGAGACCCAGTACTTC,CASSMGEETQYF
.,TRBV11-3,TRBD1,TRBJ1-1,TGTGCCAGCAGCCTTGGACAGGGGGGGTTGGGAGCTTTCTTT,CASSLGQGGLGAFF
.,TRBV7-2,.,TRBJ2-5,TGTGCCAGCAGCTCTTCTTTGGAGACCCAGTACTTC,CASSSSLETQYF
.,TRBV19,TRBD1,TRBJ1-1,TGTGCCAGTAGTATCCCTAGACAGGGGCTACGGACTGAAGCTTTCTTT,CASSIPRQGLRTEAFF
.,TRBV5-4,TRBD1,TRBJ2-7,TGTGCCAGCAGCCAACAGGGGGCAGAAGAGCAGTACTTC,CASSQQGAEEQYF
.,TRBV7-3,TRBD2,TRBJ2-2,TGTGCCAGCAGCTTCCTAGCGGGAGGAGTCGGGGAGCTGTTTTTT,CASSFLAGGVGELFF
once,TRBV29-1,TRBD1,TRBJ2-2,TGCAGCGCCTTTACAGGGGTAAACACCGGGGAGCTGTTTTTT,CSAFTGVNTGELFF
.,TRBV5-1,.,TRBJ1-1,TGCGCCAGCAGCTTAACCTACAAGAACACTGAAGCTTTCTTT,CASSLTYKNTEAFF
once,TRBV5-6,.,TRBJ2-2,TGTGCCAGCAGCTTGTATTCAGGGCGAGTCCCCGGGGAGCTGTTTTTT,CASSLYSGRVPGELFF
.,TRBV30,.,TRBJ1-2,TGTGCCTGGAGCCTCCCCAACGCCTATGGCTACACCTTC,CAWSLPNAYGYTF
.,TRBV5-1,TRBD1,TRBJ1-6,TGCGCCAGCCGTTCTTTGACAGGGGCTAATTCACCCCTCCACTTT,CASRSLTGANSPLHF
.,TRBV24-1,.,TRBJ2-1,TGTGCCACCAGGGAAGGGGGGTTCAATGAGCAGTTCTTC,CATREGGFNEQFF
.,TRBV6-5,.,TRBJ1-6,TGTGCCAGCAGTTATACGAGGGGTAATTCACCCCTCCACTTT,CASSYTRGNSPLHF
once,TRBV7-2,.,TRBJ1-2,TGTGCCAGCAGCGGCCTCCGGGGGGACTACACCTTC,CASSGLRGDYTF
.,TRBV6-5,TRBD2,TRBJ2-1,TGTGCCAGCAACGAGAAACTAGCGGGAGTTGGTGAGCAGTTCTTC,CASNEKLAGVGEQFF
.,TRBV7-2,.,TRBJ2-7,TGTGCCAGCAGCTTAGTGAGGCCCCCCGGAGAGCAGTACTTC,CASSLVRPPGEQYF
.,TRBV7-9,TRBD1,TRBJ2-1,TGTGCCAGCGGAACCGGGACAGGGGACTACAATGAGCAGTTCTTC,CASGTGTGDYNEQFF
.,TRBV6-1,.,TRBJ2-7,TGTGCCAGCAGTGAATTGGTAGTTGGTGGTTACTACTACGAGCAGTACTTC,CASSELVVGGYYYEQYF
.,TRBV18,TRBD1,TRBJ2-7,TGTGCCAGCTCACAGAGGGGGCGCGAGCAGTACTTC,CASSQRGREQYF
.,TRBV7-9,.,TRBJ1-2,TGTGCCAGCAGCTCCAGTGATTCTAACTATGGCTACACCTTC,CASSSSDSNYGYTF
.,TRBV6-5,.,TRBJ1-2,TGTGCCAGCAGTTACGATCGGTCGAGGGGCTACACCTTC,CASSYDRSRGYTF